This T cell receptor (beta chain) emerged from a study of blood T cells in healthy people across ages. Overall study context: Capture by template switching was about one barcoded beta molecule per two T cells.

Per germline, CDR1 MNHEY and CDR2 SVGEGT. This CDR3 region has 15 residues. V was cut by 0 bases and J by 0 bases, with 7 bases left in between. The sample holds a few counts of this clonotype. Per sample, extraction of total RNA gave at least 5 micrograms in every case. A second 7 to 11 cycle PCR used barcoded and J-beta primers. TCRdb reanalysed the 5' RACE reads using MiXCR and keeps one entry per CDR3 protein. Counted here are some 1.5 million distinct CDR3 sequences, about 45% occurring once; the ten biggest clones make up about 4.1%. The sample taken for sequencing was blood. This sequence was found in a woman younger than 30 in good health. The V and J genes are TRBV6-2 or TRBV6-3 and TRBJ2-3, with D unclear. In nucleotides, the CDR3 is TGTGCCAGCAGTTACTCCCTGGAGAGCACAGATACGCAGTATTTT. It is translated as CASSYSLESTDTQYF.